These 30 T cell receptor beta chains were all obtained from the same sample, sequenced in a study of T cells expressing NK-cell markers. Using the 5' RACE reads, TCRdb records one entry per CDR3 protein without DNA. The table gives fewer than 400,000 distinct CDR3 sequences; the top ten clones make up 9.5% to 12% of it. The sample consisted of blood T cells: a sorted CD56 or NKG2C T cell subset, CD4+ or CD8+ T cells, or bulk PBMC T cells (not recorded which). The receptors shown here come from a woman in her 50s in good health.

The genes are TRBV7-6 and TRBJ2-5; TCRdb lists TRBD2, though no DNA is available to test this call. The germline V gene encodes CDR1 SGHVS and CDR2 FNYEAQ. The length of the CDR3 is 15 residues. Here the CDR3 reads CASSPNPSAQETQYF.

The V call is TRBV28, the J call TRBJ2-5; without DNA, the TCRdb call of TRBD2 cannot be checked. This CDR3 is 16 amino acids long. Germline CDR1 and CDR2: MDHEN and SYDVKM. This chain's CDR3 is CASSLYLAGNLETQYF.

CDR3 amino acids: CASSLQGSGANVLTF. The chain couples TRBV12-3 or TRBV12-4 to TRBJ2-6; the TCRdb D gene call, TRBD2, has no DNA to confirm it. This CDR3 is 15 amino acids long.

J is TRBJ2-1 and V is TRBV7-9; the D call of TRBD2 rests on TCRdb alone, since no DNA is present to check it. Germline V gene sequence: CDR1 SEHNR, CDR2 FQNEAQ (reference sequence). CDR3 length: 17 amino acids. CDR3 loop: CASSSPSGLAGSSEQFF.

The V call is TRBV3-1, the J call TRBJ2-1; as DNA is missing, the TRBD2 call by TCRdb cannot be tested. The CDR3 consists of 16 residues. Germline V gives CDR1 LGHDT, CDR2 YNNKEL (reference sequence). The CDR3: CASRPLGSGRYNEQFF.

The chain couples TRBV11-2 to TRBJ1-2; TCRdb names TRBD1, which stays unverified in the absence of DNA. The CDR3 spans 15 residues. Germline assignment: CDR1 SGHAT and CDR2 FQNNGV. The CDR3 protein is CASSLGGWGASGYTF.

The chain couples TRBV29-1 to TRBJ2-3; TCRdb's D call of TRBD2 is untestable without DNA. This CDR3 has 14 amino acids. Per germline, CDR1 SQVTM and CDR2 ANQGSEA. The CDR3 spells CSVDERDNTDTQYF.

The CDR3 spells CATSSRLATSNEQFF. The chain combines TRBV24-1 with TRBJ2-1; with no DNA, the TCRdb D assignment of TRBD2 cannot be verified. CDR3 length: 15 amino acids. Germline V gives CDR1 KGHDR, CDR2 SFDVKD.

V and J are TRBV10-2 and TRBJ2-7; TCRdb reports TRBD1, a call that lacks DNA to check it against. Germline V gives CDR1 WSHSY, CDR2 SAAADI. The CDR3 consists of 14 residues. The CDR3 is CASSISTGGYEQYF.

The chain links TRBV24-1 to TRBJ2-2; the D call of TRBD1 rests on TCRdb alone, since no DNA is present to check it. The CDR3 has 16 residues. Germline lookup yields CDR1 KGHDR and CDR2 SFDVKD. Here the CDR3 reads CATSDYTGGSSGELFF.

The chain combines TRBV20-1 with TRBJ2-3; TCRdb's D call, TRBD1, is unchecked because there is no DNA. Per the germline V gene, CDR1 is DFQATT and CDR2 is SNEGSKA (reference sequence). The CDR3 contains 15 residues. The chain's CDR3 is CSAINRGTSTDTQYF.

The rearrangement joins TRBV12-3 or TRBV12-4 to TRBJ1-2; as DNA is missing, the TRBD1 call by TCRdb cannot be tested. CDR3 length equals 12 residues. The CDR3 sequence is CASTGGGYGYTF.

The CDR3 is CASSRLTGGANTEAFF. The chain is built from TRBV7-9 and TRBJ1-1; TCRdb designates TRBD1, a call that cannot be tested without DNA. The CDR3 is 16 amino acids. Germline loops: CDR1 SEHNR, CDR2 FQNEAQ (reference sequence).

This CDR3 is CASGKGGRENEQFF. V usage is TRBV5-1 and J usage is TRBJ2-1; lacking DNA, the TRBD2 call made by TCRdb goes unchecked. Germline V CDR1 and CDR2: SGHRS, YFSETQ. The CDR3 contains 14 residues.

The genes are TRBV4-1 and TRBJ2-5; TCRdb lists TRBD2, though no DNA is available to test this call. In germline, CDR1 is MGHRA, CDR2 YSYEKL. The CDR3 loop spans 12 amino acids. This chain's CDR3 is CASRGAGETQYF.

J is TRBJ2-1 and V is TRBV7-9. Germline CDR1 is SEHNR and CDR2 is FQNEAQ (reference sequence). The CDR3 is 13 residues long. CDR3: CASSPDGYNEQFF.

This chain connects TRBV12-3 or TRBV12-4 to TRBJ2-3. The CDR3 consists of 14 residues. CDR3 in amino acids: CASSTEGRPDTQYF.

This chain links TRBV5-1 with TRBJ2-1. The CDR3 loop spans 15 amino acids. Germline V lookup: CDR1 SGHRS, CDR2 YFSETQ. The CDR3 is CASSQTLDSYNEQFF. Full variable domain (remainder filled in from reference TRBV5-1 and TRBJ2-1): KAGVTQTPRYLIKTRGQQVTLSCSPISGHRSVSWYQQTPGQGLQFLFEYFSETQRNKGNFPGRFSGRQFSNSRSEMNVSTLELGDSALYLCASSQTLDSYNEQFFGPGTRLTVL.

The rearrangement links TRBV5-1 to TRBJ2-5; with no DNA, the TCRdb D assignment of TRBD2 cannot be verified. Germline V gene sequence: CDR1 SGHRS, CDR2 YFSETQ. CDR3 length: 15 residues. The chain's CDR3 is CASRSTSGAQETQYF.

The chain recombines TRBV24-1 with TRBJ2-5; the TCRdb call, TRBD1, lacks DNA for checking. The CDR3 spans 15 residues. Germline assignment: CDR1 KGHDR and CDR2 SFDVKD. This CDR3 is CATSDWGRAGETQYF.

This chain links TRBV20-1 with TRBJ1-4; TCRdb's D call of TRBD1 is untestable without DNA. CDR3 length: 13 amino acids. CDR1 and CDR2 from the germline V gene are DFQATT and SNEGSKA (reference sequence). CDR3 amino acids: CSASGGAKEKLFF.

V and J are TRBV24-1 and TRBJ2-5; the D gene TCRdb calls, TRBD2, cannot be checked with no DNA. Germline values: CDR1 KGHDR, CDR2 SFDVKD. CDR3 length: 16 residues. This chain's CDR3 is CATSAIAGVKQETQYF.

This rearrangement joins TRBV10-3 to TRBJ2-2; no DNA is available, so the TRBD1 call from TCRdb remains unchecked. The CDR3 is 15 residues long. Germline lookup yields CDR1 ENHRY and CDR2 SYGVKD. The CDR3 here is CAISEQQGTTGELFF.

The chain joins TRBV5-1 to TRBJ2-2; the D call from TCRdb, TRBD2, cannot be confirmed without DNA. The CDR3 extends over 13 amino acids. The V gene's germline CDR1 is SGHRS and CDR2 YFSETQ. This CDR3 is CASSSRPSGELFF. Combining the CDR3 with reference TRBV5-1 and TRBJ2-2 gives the whole variable domain KAGVTQTPRYLIKTRGQQVTLSCSPISGHRSVSWYQQTPGQGLQFLFEYFSETQRNKGNFPGRFSGRQFSNSRSEMNVSTLELGDSALYLCASSSRPSGELFFGEGSRLTVL.

The chain has TRBV7-9 and TRBJ2-4; TCRdb proposes TRBD2, but this gene call is untestable without DNA. CDR1 and CDR2 from the germline V gene are SEHNR and FQNEAQ (reference sequence). The CDR3 is 17 residues long. This CDR3 is CASSSRAGFLAKNIQYF.

The rearrangement joins TRBV12-3 or TRBV12-4 to TRBJ1-5; TCRdb returns TRBD1, unconfirmable since there is no DNA. The CDR3 is 14 amino acids. The CDR3 sequence is CASRSGHPSLPQHF.

The chain is built from TRBV11-2 and TRBJ2-1; the TCRdb D gene call, TRBD2, has no DNA to confirm it. In germline, CDR1 is SGHAT, CDR2 FQNNGV. The CDR3 runs to 13 residues. This CDR3 reads CASSPVPYNEQFF.

The chain carries TRBV24-1 and TRBJ2-5; TCRdb names TRBD2, which stays unverified in the absence of DNA. The CDR3 is 21 amino acids. From germline, CDR1 is KGHDR and CDR2 SFDVKD. CDR3 region: CATSDPHPSGPSGSIRETQYF.

The rearrangement links TRBV12-3 or TRBV12-4 to TRBJ1-3. The CDR3 runs 16 residues. The CDR3: CASSLRTAGLGNTIYF.

The rearrangement links TRBV14 to TRBJ2-3; TCRdb picks TRBD2, but there is no DNA to check that call. The CDR3 spans 16 residues. Per the germline V gene, CDR1 is SGHDN and CDR2 is FVKESK. CDR3 region: CASSRPTSGGWDTQYF.